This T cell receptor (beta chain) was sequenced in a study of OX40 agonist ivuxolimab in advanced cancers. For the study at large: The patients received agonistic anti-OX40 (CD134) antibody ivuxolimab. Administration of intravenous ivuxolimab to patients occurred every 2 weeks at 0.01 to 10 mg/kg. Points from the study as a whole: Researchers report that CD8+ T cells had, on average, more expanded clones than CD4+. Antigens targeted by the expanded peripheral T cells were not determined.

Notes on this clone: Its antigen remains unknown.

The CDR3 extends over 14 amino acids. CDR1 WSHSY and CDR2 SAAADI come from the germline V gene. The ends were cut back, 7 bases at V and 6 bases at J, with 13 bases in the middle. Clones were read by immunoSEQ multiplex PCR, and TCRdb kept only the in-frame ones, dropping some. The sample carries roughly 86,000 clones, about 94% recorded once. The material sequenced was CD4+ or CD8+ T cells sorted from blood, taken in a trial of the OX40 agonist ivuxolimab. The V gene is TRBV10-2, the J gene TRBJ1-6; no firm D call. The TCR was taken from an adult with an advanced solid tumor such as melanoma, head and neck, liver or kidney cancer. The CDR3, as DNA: TGCGCCAGCATCGGGCCCGGCCTTAATTCACCCCTCCACTTT. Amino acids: CASIGPGLNSPLHF.